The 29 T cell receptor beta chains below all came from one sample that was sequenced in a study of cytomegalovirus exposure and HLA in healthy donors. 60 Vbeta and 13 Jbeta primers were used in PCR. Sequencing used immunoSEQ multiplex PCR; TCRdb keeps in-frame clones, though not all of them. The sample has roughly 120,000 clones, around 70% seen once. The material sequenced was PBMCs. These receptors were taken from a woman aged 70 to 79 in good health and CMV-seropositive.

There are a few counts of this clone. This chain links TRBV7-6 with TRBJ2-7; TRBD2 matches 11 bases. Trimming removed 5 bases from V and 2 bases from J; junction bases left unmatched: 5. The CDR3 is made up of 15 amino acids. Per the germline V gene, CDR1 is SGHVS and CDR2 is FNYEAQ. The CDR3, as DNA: TGTGCCAGCAGCCCCGGGACTAGCGGAACCTACGAGCAGTACTTC. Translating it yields CASSPGTSGTYEQYF. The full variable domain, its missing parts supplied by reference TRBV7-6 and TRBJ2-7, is GAGVSQSPRYKVTKRGQDVALRCDPISGHVSLYWYRQALGQGPEFLTYFNYEAQQDKSGLPNDRFSAERPEGSISTLTIQRTEQRDSAMYRCASSPGTSGTYEQYFGPGTRLTVT.

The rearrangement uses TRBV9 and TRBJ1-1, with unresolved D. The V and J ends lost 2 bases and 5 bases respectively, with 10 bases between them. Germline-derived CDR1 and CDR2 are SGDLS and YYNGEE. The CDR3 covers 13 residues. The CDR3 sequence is CASSVSALTEAFF. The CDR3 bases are TGTGCCAGCAGCGTTTCCGCCCTAACTGAAGCTTTCTTT.

The CDR3 region is CASSFGQASLPYGYTF. The CDR3 DNA reads TGTGCCAGCAGCTTTGGACAGGCTTCTCTACCCTATGGCTACACCTTC. The J gene is TRBJ1-2, the V gene TRBV5-5, with 7 nucleotides matching TRBD1. There are 16 residues in the CDR3. V was clipped by 2 bases and J by 4 bases; unmatched bases: 11. Germline values: CDR1 SGHKS, CDR2 YYEKEE (reference sequence). The whole variable domain, filled in from reference TRBV5-5 and TRBJ1-2, reads DAGVTQSPTHLIKTRGQQVTLRCSPISGHKSVSWYQQVLGQGPQFIFQYYEKEERGRGNFPDRFSARQFPNYSSELNVNALLLGDSALYLCASSFGQASLPYGYTFGSGTRLTVV.

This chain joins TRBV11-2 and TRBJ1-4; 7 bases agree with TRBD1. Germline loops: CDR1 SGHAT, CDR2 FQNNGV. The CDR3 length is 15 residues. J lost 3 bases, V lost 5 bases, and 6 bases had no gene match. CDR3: CASSTPQGANEKLFF. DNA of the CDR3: TGTGCCAGCAGCACGCCGCAGGGGGCTAATGAAAAACTGTTTTTT.

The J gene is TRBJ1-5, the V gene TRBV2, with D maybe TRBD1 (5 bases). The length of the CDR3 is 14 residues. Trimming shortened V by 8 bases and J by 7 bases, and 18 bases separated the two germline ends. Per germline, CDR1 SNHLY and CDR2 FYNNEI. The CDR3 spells CASGEQASGQPQHF. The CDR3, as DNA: TGTGCCAGCGGGGAACAGGCCAGCGGGCAGCCCCAGCATTTT.

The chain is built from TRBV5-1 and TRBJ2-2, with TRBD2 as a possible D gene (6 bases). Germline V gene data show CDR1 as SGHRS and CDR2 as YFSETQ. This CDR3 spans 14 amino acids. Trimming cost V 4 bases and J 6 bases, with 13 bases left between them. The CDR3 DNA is TGCGCCAGCAGCATGAGACTAGTCTCCGGGGAGCTGTTTTTT. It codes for CASSMRLVSGELFF.

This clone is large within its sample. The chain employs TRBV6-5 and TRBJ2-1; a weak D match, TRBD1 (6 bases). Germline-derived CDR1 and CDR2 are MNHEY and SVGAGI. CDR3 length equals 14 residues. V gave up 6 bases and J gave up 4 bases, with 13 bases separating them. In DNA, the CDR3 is TGTGCCAGCAGCATGGGACAAGTTTACAATGAGCAGTTCTTC. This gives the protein CASSMGQVYNEQFF.

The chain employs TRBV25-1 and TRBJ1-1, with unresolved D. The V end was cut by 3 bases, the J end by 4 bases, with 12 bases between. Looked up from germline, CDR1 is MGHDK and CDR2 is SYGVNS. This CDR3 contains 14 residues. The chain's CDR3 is CASSDSTRRTEAFF. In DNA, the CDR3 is TGTGCCAGCAGTGATTCCACGCGGCGCACTGAAGCTTTCTTT.

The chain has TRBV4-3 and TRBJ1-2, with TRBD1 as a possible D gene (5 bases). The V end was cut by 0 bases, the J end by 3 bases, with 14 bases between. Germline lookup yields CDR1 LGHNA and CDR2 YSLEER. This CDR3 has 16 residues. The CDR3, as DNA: TGCGCCAGCAGCCAAGATCGAACGGGGGTCGACTATGGCTACACCTTC. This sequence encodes CASSQDRTGVDYGYTF.

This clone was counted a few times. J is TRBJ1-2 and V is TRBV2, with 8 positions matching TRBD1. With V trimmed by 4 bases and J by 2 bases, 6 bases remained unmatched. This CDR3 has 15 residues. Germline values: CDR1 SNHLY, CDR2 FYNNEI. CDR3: CASSGQGLENYGYTF. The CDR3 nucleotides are TGTGCCAGCAGTGGACAGGGGTTGGAGAACTATGGCTACACCTTC.

The CDR3 here is CASSLRSDRSSYNEQFF. DNA for the CDR3: TGCGCCAGCAGCTTGAGGTCGGACAGGAGCTCCTACAATGAGCAGTTCTTC. The chain couples TRBV5-1 to TRBJ2-1; 7 bases fit TRBD1. The CDR3 is made up of 17 amino acids. Per the germline V gene, CDR1 is SGHRS and CDR2 is YFSETQ. The junction had 7 bases not matched to a gene; V was cut back by 1 base and J by 0 bases.

The CDR3 sequence is CASSSLQGAYEQYF. Written as DNA, the CDR3 is TGTGCCAGCAGCTCCCTACAGGGAGCCTACGAGCAGTACTTC. This chain uses TRBV7-2 with TRBJ2-7; D perhaps matches TRBD1 (6 bases). Trimming pared 4 bases from V and 2 bases from J, leaving 12 bases between. CDR3 length: 14 amino acids. Germline lookup yields CDR1 SGHTA and CDR2 FQGNSA.

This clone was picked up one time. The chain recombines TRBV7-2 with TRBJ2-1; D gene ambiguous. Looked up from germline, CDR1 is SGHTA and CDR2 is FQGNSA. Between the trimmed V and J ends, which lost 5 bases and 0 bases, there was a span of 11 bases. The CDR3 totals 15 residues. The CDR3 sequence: CASSVQQSSYNEQFF. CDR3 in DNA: TGTGCCAGCAGCGTACAGCAAAGCTCCTACAATGAGCAGTTCTTC.

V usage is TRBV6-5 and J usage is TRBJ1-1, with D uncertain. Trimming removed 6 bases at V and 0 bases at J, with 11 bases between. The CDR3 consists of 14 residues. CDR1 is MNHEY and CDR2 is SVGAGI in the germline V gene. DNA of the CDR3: TGTGCCAGCAGGAGGGATGGAGTGAACACTGAAGCTTTCTTT. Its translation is CASRRDGVNTEAFF.

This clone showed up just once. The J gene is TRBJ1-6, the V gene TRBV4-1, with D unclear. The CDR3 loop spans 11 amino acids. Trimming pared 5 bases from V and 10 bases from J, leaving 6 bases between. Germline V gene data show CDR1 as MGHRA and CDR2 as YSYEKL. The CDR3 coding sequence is TGCGCCAGCAGCGAGGGCTCACCCCTCCACTTT. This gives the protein CASSEGSPLHF.

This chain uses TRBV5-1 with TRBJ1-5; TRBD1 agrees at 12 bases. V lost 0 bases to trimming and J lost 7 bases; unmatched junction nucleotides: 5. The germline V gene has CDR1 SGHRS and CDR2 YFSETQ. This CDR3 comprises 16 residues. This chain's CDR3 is CASSLGGDRGRQPQHF. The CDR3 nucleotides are TGCGCCAGCAGCTTGGGAGGGGACAGGGGGCGACAGCCCCAGCATTTT.

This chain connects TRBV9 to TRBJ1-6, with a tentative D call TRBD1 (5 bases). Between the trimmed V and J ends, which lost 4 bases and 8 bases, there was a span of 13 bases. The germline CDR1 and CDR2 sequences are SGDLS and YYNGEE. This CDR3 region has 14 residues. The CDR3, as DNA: TGTGCCAGCAGCCCCCTCGGGGGAGATTCACCCCTCCACTTT. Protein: CASSPLGGDSPLHF.

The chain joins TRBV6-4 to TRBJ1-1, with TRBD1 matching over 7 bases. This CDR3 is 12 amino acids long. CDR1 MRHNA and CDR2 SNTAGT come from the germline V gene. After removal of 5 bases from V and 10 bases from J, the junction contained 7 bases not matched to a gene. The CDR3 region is CASSPGQFPAFF. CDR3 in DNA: TGTGCCAGCAGTCCGGGACAGTTCCCAGCTTTCTTT.

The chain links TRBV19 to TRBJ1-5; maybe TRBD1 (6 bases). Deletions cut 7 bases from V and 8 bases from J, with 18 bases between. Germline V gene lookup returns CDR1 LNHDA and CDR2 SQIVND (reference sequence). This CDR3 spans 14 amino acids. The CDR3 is CASKTGLDGKPQHF. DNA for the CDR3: TGTGCCAGTAAGACAGGACTGGATGGAAAGCCCCAGCATTTT. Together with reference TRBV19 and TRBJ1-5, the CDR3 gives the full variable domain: DGGITQSPKYLFRKEGQNVTLSCEQNLNHDAMYWYRQDPGQGLRLIYYSQIVNDFQKGDIAEGYSVSREKKESFPLTVTSAQKNPTAFYLCASKTGLDGKPQHFGDGTRLSIL.

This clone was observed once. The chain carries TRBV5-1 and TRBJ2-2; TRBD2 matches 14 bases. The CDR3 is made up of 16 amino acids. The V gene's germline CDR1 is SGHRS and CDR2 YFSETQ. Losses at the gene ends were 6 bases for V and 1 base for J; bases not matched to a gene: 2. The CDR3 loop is CASTGTSGGNTGELFF. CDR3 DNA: TGCGCCAGCACCGGGACTAGCGGGGGGAACACCGGGGAGCTGTTTTTT.

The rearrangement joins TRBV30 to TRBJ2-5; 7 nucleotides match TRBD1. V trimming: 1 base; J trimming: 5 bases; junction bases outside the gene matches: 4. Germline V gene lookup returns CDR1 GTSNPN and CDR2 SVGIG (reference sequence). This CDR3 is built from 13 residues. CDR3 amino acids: CAWSGDSRETQYF. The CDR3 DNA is TGTGCCTGGAGTGGGGACAGTCGGGAGACCCAGTACTTC.

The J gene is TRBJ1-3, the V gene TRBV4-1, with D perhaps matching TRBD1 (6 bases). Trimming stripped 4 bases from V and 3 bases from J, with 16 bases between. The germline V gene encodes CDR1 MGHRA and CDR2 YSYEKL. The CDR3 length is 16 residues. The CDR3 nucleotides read TGCGCCAGCAGCCGAACAGGGCTCTTTGGTGGAAACACCATATATTTT. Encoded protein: CASSRTGLFGGNTIYF.

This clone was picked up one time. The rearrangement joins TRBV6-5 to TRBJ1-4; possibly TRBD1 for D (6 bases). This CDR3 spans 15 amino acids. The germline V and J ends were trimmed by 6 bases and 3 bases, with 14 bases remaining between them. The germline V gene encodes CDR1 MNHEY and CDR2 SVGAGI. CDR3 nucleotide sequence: TGTGCCAGCAGCCCTTGGGGGCCCTCTAATGAAAAACTGTTTTTT. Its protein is CASSPWGPSNEKLFF.

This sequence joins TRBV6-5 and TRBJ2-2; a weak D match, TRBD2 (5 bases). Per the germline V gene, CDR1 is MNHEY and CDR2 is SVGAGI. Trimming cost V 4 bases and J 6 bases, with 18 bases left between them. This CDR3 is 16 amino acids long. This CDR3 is CASSFWTLSKAGELFF. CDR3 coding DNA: TGTGCCAGCAGTTTCTGGACTTTAAGCAAGGCCGGGGAGCTGTTTTTT.

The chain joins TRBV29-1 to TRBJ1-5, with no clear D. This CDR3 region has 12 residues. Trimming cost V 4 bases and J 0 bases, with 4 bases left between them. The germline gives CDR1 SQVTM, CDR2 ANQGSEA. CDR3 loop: CSVAGSNQPQHF. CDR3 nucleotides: TGCAGCGTTGCAGGTAGCAATCAGCCCCAGCATTTT.

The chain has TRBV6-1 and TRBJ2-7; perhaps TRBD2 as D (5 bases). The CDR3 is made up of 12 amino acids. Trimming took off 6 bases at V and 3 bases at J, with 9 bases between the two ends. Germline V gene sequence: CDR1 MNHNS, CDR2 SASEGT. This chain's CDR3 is CASRFGDYEQYF. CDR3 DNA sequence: TGTGCCAGCAGGTTCGGGGACTACGAGCAGTACTTC.

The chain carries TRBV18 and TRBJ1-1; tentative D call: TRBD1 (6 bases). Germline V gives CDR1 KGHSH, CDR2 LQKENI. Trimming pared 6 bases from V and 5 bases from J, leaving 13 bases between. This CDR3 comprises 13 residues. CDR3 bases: TGTGCCAGCTCCAGGGGAGAAGGGACTGAAGCTTTCTTT. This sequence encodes CASSRGEGTEAFF.

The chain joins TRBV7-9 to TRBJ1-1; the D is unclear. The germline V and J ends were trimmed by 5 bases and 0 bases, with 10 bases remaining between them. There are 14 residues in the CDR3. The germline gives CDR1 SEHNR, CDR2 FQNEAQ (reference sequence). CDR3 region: CASSPGSMNTEAFF. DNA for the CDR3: TGTGCCAGCAGCCCCGGGTCCATGAACACTGAAGCTTTCTTT.

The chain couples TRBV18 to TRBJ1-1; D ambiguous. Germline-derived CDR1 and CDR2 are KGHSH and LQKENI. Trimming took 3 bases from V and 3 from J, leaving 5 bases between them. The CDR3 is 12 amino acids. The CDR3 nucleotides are TGTGCCAGCTCACCCCTACACACTGAAGCTTTCTTT. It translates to CASSPLHTEAFF.